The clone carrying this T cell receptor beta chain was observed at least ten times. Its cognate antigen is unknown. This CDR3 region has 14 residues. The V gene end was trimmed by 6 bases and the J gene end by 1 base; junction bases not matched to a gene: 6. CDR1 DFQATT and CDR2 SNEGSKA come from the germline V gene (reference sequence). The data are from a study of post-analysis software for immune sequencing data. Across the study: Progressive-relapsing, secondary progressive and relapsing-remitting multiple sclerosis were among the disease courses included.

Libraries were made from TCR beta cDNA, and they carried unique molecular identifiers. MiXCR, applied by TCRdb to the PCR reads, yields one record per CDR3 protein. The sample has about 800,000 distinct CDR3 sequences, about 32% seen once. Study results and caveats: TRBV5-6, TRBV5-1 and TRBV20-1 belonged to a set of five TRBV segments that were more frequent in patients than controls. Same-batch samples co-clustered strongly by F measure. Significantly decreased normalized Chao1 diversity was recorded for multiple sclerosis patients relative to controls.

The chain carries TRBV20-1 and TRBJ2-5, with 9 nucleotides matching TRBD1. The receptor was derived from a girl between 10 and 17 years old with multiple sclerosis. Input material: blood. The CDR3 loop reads CSAPTGGVQETQYF. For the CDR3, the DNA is TGCAGTGCCCCGACAGGGGGGGTCCAAGAGACCCAGTACTTC.